What follows is one T cell receptor (beta chain) and its context. Its matching antigen is unknown. PCR amplification relied on 60 Vbeta primers (plus 13 Jbeta primers). Authors' methods: Unique TCR beta chains numbered about 72 million in a later analysis, with roughly 9.9 million shared. Repertoires were generated with immunoSEQ multiplex PCR, while TCRdb's copy carries only in-frame clones and drops some. The D gene and trimming were derived from the DNA, and the V and J assignments and clone size from that table. Of fewer than 150,000 clones listed, 70% to 80% are singletons. The data stem from a study of cytomegalovirus exposure and HLA in healthy donors. Study outcomes and limitations: In a later analysis, several top co-occurrence clusters appeared linked to parvovirus B19, influenza, CMV and Epstein-Barr virus. HLA-A and HLA-B allele assignments for most subjects were reportedly predicted accurately using TCR beta sequences.

Sequenced sample: PBMCs. The sequence was collected from a man aged 45-65 years in good health and CMV-seropositive.

This CDR3 is CASSSSQRTGKVQPQHF. CDR3 in DNA: TGTGCCAGTAGTTCGAGCCAGAGGACAGGGAAGGTTCAGCCCCAGCATTTT. The chain has TRBV19 and TRBJ1-5; TRBD1 aligns across 8 bases. The germline CDR1 and CDR2 sequences are LNHDA and SQIVND (reference sequence). The V and J ends lost 5 bases and 6 bases, in that order; junction bases with no gene match: 15. The CDR3 contains 17 residues.